The source of this TCR beta chain is a study of control samples from healthy donors and cancer patients. This CDR3 region has 12 residues. Germline V CDR1 and CDR2: WSHSY, SAAADI. Trimming took 9 bases from V and 4 from J; bases not matched to a gene: 5. Repertoires were generated with immunoSEQ multiplex PCR, while TCRdb's copy carries only in-frame clones and drops some. The data contain tens of thousands of clones, less than 90% of them seen just once; the ten biggest clones take up 13% to 15%. What was sequenced was blood. J is TRBJ2-7 and V is TRBV10-2, with 8 nucleotides matching TRBD1. This sequence originates from a woman in her 70s in good health. Here the CDR3 reads CARPDRAYEQYF. The CDR3, as DNA: TGCGCCAGACCGGACAGGGCTTACGAGCAGTACTTC.